This T cell receptor (beta chain) was sequenced for a study of control samples from healthy donors and cancer patients. Sequencing used immunoSEQ multiplex PCR; TCRdb keeps in-frame clones, though not all of them. The sample lists some 120,000 clones, more than 75% occurring once. The CDR3 has 15 residues. From germline, CDR1 is KGHSH and CDR2 LQKENI. V dropped 6 bases and J dropped 0 bases, with 12 bases sitting between them. The receptor's source is a man aged 40-49 years in good health. Sequenced: blood. This sequence joins TRBV18 and TRBJ1-3, with D unresolved. The CDR3 is CASSPREISGNTIYF. CDR3 coding DNA: TGTGCCAGCTCCCCTCGGGAGATCTCTGGAAACACCATATATTTT.